This TCR beta chain was captured by sequencing in a study of control samples from healthy donors and cancer patients. V was cut by 4 bases and J by 0 bases, with 9 bases left in between. Germline V gives CDR1 MNHEY, CDR2 SVGAGI. The CDR3 is 14 amino acids. The repertoire was sequenced with immunoSEQ multiplex PCR; TCRdb's copy has only in-frame clones and lacks some. Of about 150,000 clones in the sample, about 91% were seen once. The TCR originated in a woman in her thirties or forties in good health. This chain joins TRBV6-5 and TRBJ1-1; TRBD1 might be the D (6 bases). Sequencing input: blood. CDR3 sequence reads: CASSSGHMNTEAFF. CDR3 sequence (DNA): TGTGCCAGCAGTTCGGGACACATGAACACTGAAGCTTTCTTT.